This record covers a single TCR beta chain. What this receptor recognizes is not known. There are no base qualities to consult, and no much larger clone falls within one base. The data were taken from a study of blood T cells in healthy people across ages (dated by TCRdb to 2015 to 2017). About the full investigation: In model experiments, roughly one uniquely barcoded TCR beta cDNA molecule per two T cells was captured by template switching. For two donors (one aged 18 to 30 and one aged 80 or older), the study analyzed two additional independent replicas of 1 million unique cDNA reads from the same blood draw. To avoid experimental bias, donors of different ages were spread randomly across the sequencing lanes. Four age groups were formed from the donors: young (average 16 years), middle-aged (around 40), aged (about 68) and long-lived (roughly 88). Using deep sequencing normalized with unique cDNA molecular identifiers, the study measured how TCR beta repertoire diversity changes with age.

General findings and caveats noted by the study authors: Conclusive comparison of naive and antigen-experienced compartments was prevented by the profiling of bulk unsorted PBMCs. Compared with the aged group, the long-lived group had more naive CD4+ T cells, fewer expanded clones and increased TCR diversity, a pattern suggesting age selection. Observed TCR beta diversity per million T cells fell roughly linearly with age, and a significant reduction was already apparent by age about 43. There was a strong correlation between observed TCR beta diversity and the percentage of naive T cells measured by flow cytometry. Estimates of total diversity from one million sequenced T cells were regarded as lower bounds and underestimates. Because the CMV infection status of the donors was unknown, age-related changes in expanded clonotypes may potentially have been confounded.

The library came from 5' RACE. TCRdb records Illumina HiSeq 2500 as the sequencer. A second 7 to 11 cycle PCR used a sample-barcoded 5' primer and a J-beta primer mix. Each TCR beta cDNA molecule received a unique molecular identifier from a template-switch 5' adaptor carrying 12 random nucleotides. Each sample yielded at least 3 million CDR3-containing paired-end reads. All of the RNA was converted into first-strand cDNA using the Mint cDNA synthesis kit, with a TRBC-specific oligonucleotide serving as the primer. After uracil-DNA glycosylase treatment, a first 18-cycle PCR used universal primers M1SS and BC2_uni_R on all cDNA. The original pipeline was this. For normalization, 1 million high-quality reads, each with a distinct molecular identifier, were randomly selected from each sample. Instead of being binned into consensus sequences, reads that shared molecular identifiers were thrown out. MiTCR, with a Q25 quality threshold and the strictest error-elimination algorithm, was used for CDR3 identification, clonotype clustering and error correction. A nonparametric unseen species model using Euler transformation provided a lower-bound estimate of total TCR beta diversity. Using fastp trimming at Q25 and MiXCR clonotype assembly, TCRdb reanalyzed the public sequencing data and kept in-frame beta chains. Each entry merges the rows of one CDR3 protein and shows their most common DNA and genes. V and J calls and clone size were set by TCRdb, not the authors. This sample comprises 650,000 to 700,000 distinct CDR3 sequences, under 65% of them detected only once. Of the sample, 13% is held by the ten largest clones.

CDR3 length: 13 amino acids, cysteine to phenylalanine. Only CDR3 DNA remains: 39 bases, in frame from the first base. The junction carries 17 bases between V and J, which are trimmed by 9 bases and 8 bases respectively. Systemically healthy Caucasian individuals from Russia, some 38 in total and aged roughly 6 to 100 years, were included as donors. Around 10 milliliters of peripheral blood were drawn from each donor into EDTA-treated Vacutainer tubes. Ficoll-Paque density-gradient centrifugation was used to isolate PBMCs, with at least 6.5 million obtained per sample. Trizol reagent was used to extract total RNA from the PBMCs, yielding at least 5.5 micrograms per sample. For every donor, flow cytometry on a PBMC aliquot measured the percentage of naive CD45RAhigh/CD27high T cells.

This chain is built from TRBV12-3 or TRBV12-4 and TRBJ2-1; TRBD1 is possibly the D segment (5 matching bases). The TCR was taken from a woman of 80 years or more in good health. Source material: blood. The CDR3 region: CASQTKGFHEQFF. The DNA reads as follows: TGTGCCAGTCAAACGAAGGGGTTCCATGAGCAGTTCTTC.